Here is one T cell receptor beta chain with its context. The CDR3 contains 12 residues. TCRdb reanalyzed the 5' RACE reads and collapses them to one entry per CDR3 protein, without DNA. The clone table shows 200,000 to 300,000 distinct CDR3 sequences, with the ten largest holding about 0.4%. The source of the sample is a study of T cells expressing NK-cell markers. What was sequenced was blood T cells: a sorted CD56 or NKG2C T cell subset, CD4+ or CD8+ T cells, or bulk PBMC T cells (not recorded which). The sequence was obtained from a man aged 18 to 29 in good health. V is TRBV12-3 or TRBV12-4 and J is TRBJ1-1; TCRdb picks TRBD1, but there is no DNA to check that call. CDR3 in amino acids: CASTLPGGGAFF.